The entry below describes one TCR beta chain. Its antigen is undetermined. Treatment specified: oral pan-JAK inhibitor, 5-10 mg twice daily. In each case, RNA was isolated and then reverse transcribed into cDNA as the sequencing template. Sequencing was performed with immunoSEQ multiplex PCR; in TCRdb, only in-frame clones are kept and a portion is missing. In the table there are about 210,000 clones, approximately 65% of which are singletons. These data belong to a study of CD8+ T cells in alopecia areata. Study summary: Severity in treated patients was scored by percentage of scalp area affected.

Study results and caveats: Unlike in mice, where it was clearer, TCR sharing across patients was less clear, possibly HLA-related.

V shed 6 bases and J 2 bases; nucleotides not matched to a gene: 4. The V gene's germline CDR1 is GTSNPN and CDR2 SVGIG (reference sequence). The CDR3 loop spans 13 amino acids. The rearrangement joins TRBV30 to TRBJ2-7; 10 positions match TRBD2. This sequence was found in a human donor with alopecia areata. This sample comprised CD4+ T cells sorted from blood, obtained around week 44, from a patient treated with tofacitinib. In DNA, the CDR3 is TGTGCCTGCACTAGCGGGGAAACCTACGAGCAGTACTTC. Translation: CACTSGETYEQYF.